This T cell receptor beta chain was recorded in a study of T cell responses to AZD1222 COVID-19 vaccine. Libraries were prepared by immunoSEQ multiplex PCR; TCRdb keeps only in-frame clonotypes and omits some of them. The table lists around 91,000 clones, over 75% of them singletons. Germline CDR1 MGHDK, CDR2 SYGVNS. This CDR3 spans 12 amino acids. With V trimmed by 7 bases and J by 3 bases, 2 bases remained unmatched. The chain carries TRBV25-1 and TRBJ1-1, with TRBD1 identical over 7 bases. This specimen was peripheral blood, taken on day 0 of AZD1222 vaccination. This TCR derives from an adult in good health. The CDR3 sequence is CASTDRDTEAFF. Written as DNA, the CDR3 is TGTGCCAGCACAGACAGGGACACTGAAGCTTTCTTT.